The 32 T cell receptor beta chains listed next were all sequenced from one sample in a study of CD4 T cell repertoires in COVID-19. Sequencing was performed with immunoSEQ multiplex PCR; in TCRdb, only in-frame clones are kept and a portion is missing. Here the sample spans about 75,000 clones, under 90% being singletons. Sample: CD4+ T cells from peripheral blood, taken after recovery from COVID-19. These TCRs come from a human donor who had COVID-19.

This chain links TRBV12-5 with TRBJ1-3; D perhaps matches TRBD1 (6 bases). Trimming shortened V by 9 bases and J by 0 bases, and 6 bases separated the two germline ends. Looked up from germline, CDR1 is LGHNT and CDR2 is FRNRAP. The CDR3 has 12 residues. CDR3 nucleotides: TGTGCTAGCAGGGGCTCTGGAAACACCATATATTTT. Its translation: CASRGSGNTIYF.

The chain employs TRBV27 and TRBJ2-7; D not certain. V was clipped by 6 bases and J by 2 bases, with 11 bases between them. Germline CDR1 is MNHEY and CDR2 is SMNVEV (reference sequence). The CDR3 contains 13 residues. CDR3 bases: TGTGCCAGCAGACCCGGACGGACCTACGAGCAGTACTTC. Protein product: CASRPGRTYEQYF.

This chain links TRBV29-1 with TRBJ2-1; TRBD2 matches at 8 bases. In germline, CDR1 is SQVTM, CDR2 ANQGSEA. The CDR3 runs to 14 residues. Trimming removed 4 bases from V and 9 bases from J; junction bases left unmatched: 11. The DNA of the CDR3 is TGCAGCGTTGTTCCCGGGACTAGTAACACTGAGCAGTTCTTC. As protein: CSVVPGTSNTEQFF.

The J gene is TRBJ2-7, the V gene TRBV5-5; 10 bases are a match to TRBD1. CDR3 size: 15 residues. Germline CDR1 SGHKS, CDR2 YYEKEE (reference sequence). The trim removed 3 bases at V and 5 bases at J, leaving 8 bases unmatched. CDR3 coding DNA: TGTGCCAGCAGCTCGGTGACAGGGGGCATCGACGAGCAGTACTTC. It specifies CASSSVTGGIDEQYF. Variable domain in full (rest from reference TRBV5-5 and TRBJ2-7): DAGVTQSPTHLIKTRGQQVTLRCSPISGHKSVSWYQQVLGQGPQFIFQYYEKEERGRGNFPDRFSARQFPNYSSELNVNALLLGDSALYLCASSSVTGGIDEQYFGPGTRLTVT.

This chain uses TRBV5-1 with TRBJ2-5, with D maybe TRBD1 (6 bases). CDR1 is SGHRS and CDR2 is YFSETQ in the germline V gene. The CDR3 covers 14 residues. Between the trimmed V and J ends, which lost 7 bases and 4 bases, there was a span of 17 bases. The CDR3 DNA reads TGCGCCAGCGGACGAGGGGGAACGGGAGAGACCCAGTACTTC. This gives the protein CASGRGGTGETQYF.

The V and J genes are TRBV10-1 and TRBJ2-1; D remains unclear. The CDR3 runs to 13 residues. V lost 8 bases, J lost 9 bases, and 17 bases lay in between. The V gene's germline CDR1 is WNHNN and CDR2 SYGVQD (reference sequence). The CDR3 loop reads CASVNNLDSEQFF. The DNA of the CDR3 is TGCGCCAGCGTTAACAATCTAGATTCTGAGCAGTTCTTC.

This clone showed up just once. The chain joins TRBV27 to TRBJ2-2; tentative D call: TRBD2 (5 bases). V lost 0 bases, J lost 0 bases, and 14 bases lay in between. CDR1 and CDR2 (germline): MNHEY, SMNVEV (reference sequence). The CDR3 contains 18 residues. The CDR3 nucleotides read TGTGCCAGCAGTTTATCCAGCGCCGCGGGCGCGAACACCGGGGAGCTGTTTTTT. Its translation is CASSLSSAAGANTGELFF.

The chain has TRBV5-6 and TRBJ2-7; tentatively, D is TRBD2 (5 bases). The CDR3 spans 11 residues. Trimming took 2 bases from V and 8 from J, leaving 8 bases between them. Germline loops: CDR1 SGHDT, CDR2 YYEEEE. This CDR3 is CASSLRGKQYF. DNA for the CDR3: TGTGCCAGCAGCTTACGGGGTAAGCAGTACTTC.

The rearrangement uses TRBV3-1 (or the pseudogene TRBV3-2) and TRBJ2-3; TRBD2 might be the D (5 bases). This CDR3 contains 15 residues. V lost 2 bases, J lost 0 bases, and 9 bases lay in between. Germline V gene sequence: CDR1 LGHDT, CDR2 YNNKEL (reference sequence). CDR3 DNA sequence: TGTGCCAGCAGCCAACCGCGGACTAGCACAGATACGCAGTATTTT. Translating it yields CASSQPRTSTDTQYF.

The J gene is TRBJ2-3, the V gene TRBV30; 7 nucleotides line up with TRBD2. This CDR3 has 15 amino acids. Unmatched junction bases numbered 10, after V lost 6 bases and J lost 1 base. CDR1 and CDR2 (germline): GTSNPN, SVGIG (reference sequence). In DNA, the CDR3 is TGTGCCTGTTCGCGGGCCCGGGGGGGCACAGATACGCAGTATTTT. This encodes CACSRARGGTDTQYF.

This chain joins TRBV27 and TRBJ1-5, with D uncertain. V lost 5 bases and J lost 5, with 10 bases in between. There are 13 residues in the CDR3. Germline lookup yields CDR1 MNHEY and CDR2 SMNVEV (reference sequence). CDR3 bases: TGTGCCAGCAGTCCCTTGAGCGATCAGCCCCAGCATTTT. The encoded protein is CASSPLSDQPQHF.

The V call is TRBV19, the J call TRBJ2-1; 9 bases agree with TRBD1. Germline values: CDR1 LNHDA, CDR2 SQIVND (reference sequence). J lost 4 bases, V lost 0 bases, and 7 bases had no gene match. CDR3 size: 17 residues. CDR3 nucleotides: TGTGCCAGTAGTATAGAACGGACAGGGGTCTTTTACAATGAGCAGTTCTTC. It translates to CASSIERTGVFYNEQFF.

This chain links TRBV11-2 with TRBJ2-7, with a tentative D call TRBD2 (7 bases). This CDR3 has 16 amino acids. Germline V gene data show CDR1 as SGHAT and CDR2 as FQNNGV. With 3 bases removed from V and 5 bases from J, the gap between germline ends came to 20 bases. This chain's CDR3 is CASSFRGGLIRHEQYF. The CDR3 DNA reads TGTGCCAGCAGCTTTAGGGGGGGATTGATTCGCCACGAGCAGTACTTC.

The rearrangement links TRBV5-1 to TRBJ1-2; D perhaps matches TRBD1 (5 bases). V gave up 0 bases and J gave up 8 bases, with 23 bases separating them. The CDR3 loop spans 17 amino acids. Germline CDR1 SGHRS, CDR2 YFSETQ. The CDR3 DNA reads TGCGCCAGCAGCTTGGTTGGGTTGAGTAACCGGCGGGGCGGCTACACCTTC. Translation gives CASSLVGLSNRRGGYTF.

The gene calls are TRBV7-9 and TRBJ2-2; 7 bases align to TRBD2. CDR3 length: 16 residues. Trimming removed 7 bases from V and 2 bases from J; junction bases left unmatched: 10. Germline V lookup: CDR1 SEHNR, CDR2 FQNEAQ (reference sequence). The DNA of the CDR3 is TGTGCCAGCACCCCCTCAGGCGGGGGAAACACCGGGGAGCTGTTTTTT. Its translation is CASTPSGGGNTGELFF.

This sequence joins TRBV6-5 and TRBJ2-5, with a tentative D call TRBD1 (6 bases). This CDR3 region has 15 residues. Germline values: CDR1 MNHEY, CDR2 SVGAGI. The V end lost 2 bases, the J end lost 4 bases, and 14 bases lay between the germline ends. CDR3 protein: CASSYVPAGAETQYF. CDR3 nucleotides: TGTGCCAGCAGTTACGTACCCGCAGGGGCAGAGACCCAGTACTTC.

This clone is a singleton in its sample. The chain couples TRBV5-1 to TRBJ2-1; no reliable D call. In germline, CDR1 is SGHRS, CDR2 YFSETQ. Deletions cut 0 bases from V and 2 bases from J, with 6 bases between. The CDR3 runs to 14 residues. The CDR3: CASSLGSAYNEQFF. CDR3 nucleotide sequence: TGCGCCAGCAGCTTGGGATCCGCCTACAATGAGCAGTTCTTC.

This chain joins TRBV5-1 and TRBJ1-1, with 9 bases fitting TRBD1. CDR3 length equals 14 residues. After removal of 3 bases from V and 5 bases from J, the junction contained 5 bases not matched to a gene. Germline V lookup: CDR1 SGHRS, CDR2 YFSETQ. The CDR3 sequence: CASSSQGAGTEAFF. In DNA, the CDR3 is TGCGCCAGCAGCTCACAGGGGGCAGGGACTGAAGCTTTCTTT. Full variable domain (remainder filled in from reference TRBV5-1 and TRBJ1-1): KAGVTQTPRYLIKTRGQQVTLSCSPISGHRSVSWYQQTPGQGLQFLFEYFSETQRNKGNFPGRFSGRQFSNSRSEMNVSTLELGDSALYLCASSSQGAGTEAFFGQGTRLTVV.

Here the CDR3 DNA reads TGTGCCAGCAGTCTGGCCCAGTCGTTTAACTATGGCTACACCTTC. Its protein is CASSLAQSFNYGYTF. This chain connects TRBV5-6 to TRBJ1-2; no reliable D call. V was shortened by 5 bases and J by 1 base, with 15 bases between the two germline ends. CDR3 length: 15 residues. Per germline, CDR1 SGHDT and CDR2 YYEEEE.

The chain combines TRBV6-5 with TRBJ1-6, with D perhaps TRBD1 (5 bases). CDR3 length equals 14 residues. V was clipped by 5 bases and J by 6 bases, with 11 bases between them. Per germline, CDR1 MNHEY and CDR2 SVGAGI. Here the CDR3 reads CASSSPGANSPLHF. The CDR3 bases are TGTGCCAGCAGTAGTCCCGGGGCTAATTCACCCCTCCACTTT.

The rearrangement links TRBV7-9 to TRBJ2-7; either TRBD1 or TRBD2 may supply D (5 bases each). The CDR3 extends over 15 amino acids. V lost 4 bases and J lost 1, with 14 bases in between. CDR1 is SEHNR, CDR2 FQNEAQ, per germline (reference sequence). The CDR3 region is CASSSLRDVSYEQYF. For the CDR3, the DNA is TGTGCCAGCAGCTCCCTACGGGACGTGTCCTACGAGCAGTACTTC.

The rearrangement joins TRBV19 to TRBJ2-7; no firm D call. The CDR3 sequence is 14 residues long. The V gene's germline CDR1 is LNHDA and CDR2 SQIVND (reference sequence). Trimming stripped 0 bases from V and 4 bases from J, with 10 bases between. CDR3 sequence reads: CASSIEGIGYEQYF. DNA of the CDR3: TGTGCCAGTAGTATAGAGGGGATAGGATACGAGCAGTACTTC.

The rearrangement uses TRBV5-1 and TRBJ2-3; 12 bases fit TRBD2. CDR1 SGHRS and CDR2 YFSETQ come from the germline V gene. This CDR3 contains 17 residues. The trim removed 4 bases at V and 5 bases at J, leaving 11 bases unmatched. CDR3 DNA sequence: TGCGCCAGCAGCGCCGGATTACTAGCGGGAGGAGGAGATACGCAGTATTTT. Protein sequence: CASSAGLLAGGGDTQYF. Variable domain in full (rest from reference TRBV5-1 and TRBJ2-3): KAGVTQTPRYLIKTRGQQVTLSCSPISGHRSVSWYQQTPGQGLQFLFEYFSETQRNKGNFPGRFSGRQFSNSRSEMNVSTLELGDSALYLCASSAGLLAGGGDTQYFGPGTRLTVL.

V is TRBV10-2 and J is TRBJ1-4; tentatively, D is TRBD1 (5 bases). Per germline, CDR1 WSHSY and CDR2 SAAADI. V was clipped by 0 bases and J by 7 bases, with 12 bases between them. The CDR3 is made up of 15 amino acids. CDR3 protein: CASSESAGLGEKLFF. The CDR3 coding sequence is TGCGCCAGCAGTGAGTCAGCAGGGTTGGGTGAAAAACTGTTTTTT.

The chain carries TRBV6-1 and TRBJ2-7; 8 bases are a match to TRBD1. Germline V gene lookup returns CDR1 MNHNS and CDR2 SASEGT. This CDR3 region has 14 residues. V was clipped by 5 bases and J by 3 bases; unmatched bases: 6. The CDR3, as DNA: TGTGCCAGCAGTCCCCCCACAGGGGGCTACGAGCAGTACTTC. The encoded protein is CASSPPTGGYEQYF.

The chain couples TRBV6-5 to TRBJ1-2, with 7 bases matching TRBD1. Germline trimming cut 5 bases from V and 2 bases from J; bases unmatched to any gene: 5. CDR3 size: 14 residues. CDR1 and CDR2 (germline): MNHEY, SVGAGI. CDR3 region: CASSKSTGNYGYTF. In nucleotides, the CDR3 is TGTGCCAGCAGTAAGTCGACAGGGAACTATGGCTACACCTTC.

For this clone: One end of the junction varies from germline; a read error may be responsible. The V and J genes are TRBV6-1 and TRBJ2-5; D perhaps matches TRBD1 (5 bases). CDR1 is MNHNS and CDR2 is SASEGT in the germline V gene. The CDR3 contains 13 residues. The CDR3 spells CASSEGAAETQYF. The CDR3 coding sequence is TGTGCCAGCAGCGAAGGGGCAGCAGAGACCCAGTACTTC.

The chain carries TRBV7-3 and TRBJ2-2; D remains unclear. The V gene's germline CDR1 is SGHTA and CDR2 FQGTGA. V was trimmed by 1 base and J by 1 base, leaving 10 bases between them. This CDR3 has 16 amino acids. This chain's CDR3 is CASSLRISLNTGELFF. CDR3 bases: TGTGCCAGCAGCTTAAGAATCTCCCTGAACACCGGGGAGCTGTTTTTT.

A note on this clone: Compared with germline, one end of the junction differs, possibly owing to a read error. V gene TRBV6-2 or TRBV6-3 combines with J gene TRBJ2-3; 10 bases align to TRBD2. Germline-derived CDR1 and CDR2 are MNHEY and SVGEGT. The CDR3 sequence is 15 residues long. The CDR3 here is CASSRAGGPPDMQYF. The CDR3 nucleotides read TGTGCCAGCAGTCGAGCGGGAGGGCCGCCAGATATGCAGTATTTT.

The CDR3 DNA follows: TGTGCCAGCAGCCCCCGACAGGGGTCAAACAATGAGCAGTTCTTC. Amino acid sequence: CASSPRQGSNNEQFF. This chain connects TRBV6-6 to TRBJ2-1, with TRBD1 matching 8 bases. Germline CDR1 MNHNY, CDR2 SVGAGI (reference sequence). The junction had 9 bases not matched to a gene; V was cut back by 6 bases and J by 5 bases. The CDR3 runs to 15 residues.

J is TRBJ1-4 and V is TRBV10-1; maybe TRBD1 (6 bases). This CDR3 is built from 14 residues. Germline CDR1 reads WNHNN; CDR2 reads SYGVQD (reference sequence). The V end lost 5 bases, the J end lost 6 bases, and 13 bases lay between the germline ends. The chain's CDR3 is CASSRSGTYEKLFF. In nucleotides, the CDR3 is TGCGCCAGCAGTCGCTCCGGGACATATGAAAAACTGTTTTTT.

The rearrangement joins TRBV6-7 to TRBJ2-1; TRBD1 matches 9 bases. TRBV6-7 is treated as an ORF (open reading frame) with a function not yet certain. The CDR3 is 15 amino acids. The V gene end was trimmed by 7 bases and the J gene end by 2 bases; junction bases not matched to a gene: 6. The CDR3: CASTWTGDAYNEQFF. As DNA, the CDR3 is TGTGCCAGCACCTGGACAGGGGATGCCTACAATGAGCAGTTCTTC.